This TCR beta chain was recorded in a study of regulatory T cells in long-lasting Graves disease. General study points: Researchers reported studying only peripheral blood, not thyroid tissue.

Sample time point: persistent/refractory GD, antithyroid drugs over 5 years with positive TRAb. PBMC-extracted RNA yielded the TCR library. J gave up 4 bases and V 6 bases, and 4 bases lay outside the gene matches. The CDR3 spans 13 residues. Germline V lookup: CDR1 MNHEY, CDR2 SVGEGT. This clonotype was detected ten times or more. The antigen is unknown. iRepertoire HTBI primers and Arm-PCR of CDR3 regions built TCR beta libraries. TCRdb ran MiXCR on the multiplex PCR reads and lists one entry per CDR3 protein. The repertoire holds about 290,000 distinct CDR3 sequences, with 20% to 25% as singletons. The chain combines TRBV6-2 or TRBV6-3 with TRBJ1-1; 8 bases map to TRBD1. The TCR sequence derives from a female donor with Graves disease. The sequencing here drew on peripheral blood mononuclear cells (PBMCs), taken when the disease was refractory, from a patient treated with antithyroid drugs. CDR3 DNA sequence: TGTGCCAGCAGACGGACAGGGAGCACTGAAGCTTTCTTT. Its translation is CASRRTGSTEAFF.